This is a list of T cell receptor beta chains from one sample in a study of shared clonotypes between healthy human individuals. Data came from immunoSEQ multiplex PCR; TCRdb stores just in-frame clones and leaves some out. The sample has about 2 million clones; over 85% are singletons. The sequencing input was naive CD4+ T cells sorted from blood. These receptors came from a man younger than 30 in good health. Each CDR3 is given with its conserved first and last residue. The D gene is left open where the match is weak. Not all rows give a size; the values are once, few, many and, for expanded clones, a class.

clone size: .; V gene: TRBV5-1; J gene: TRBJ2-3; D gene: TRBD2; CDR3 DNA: TGCGCCAGCAGCTCGGGGACTAGCGGGGACAGGTTAGATACGCAGTATTTT; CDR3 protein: CASSSGTSGDRLDTQYF
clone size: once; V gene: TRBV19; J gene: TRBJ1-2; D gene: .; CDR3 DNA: TGTGCCAGTAGACGGAAAACCTATGGCTACACCTTC; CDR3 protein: CASRRKTYGYTF
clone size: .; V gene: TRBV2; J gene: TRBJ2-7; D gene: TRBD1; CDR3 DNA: TGTGCCAGCAGTGAAGCTGGACAGGGTTCCGAGCAGTACTTC; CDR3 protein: CASSEAGQGSEQYF
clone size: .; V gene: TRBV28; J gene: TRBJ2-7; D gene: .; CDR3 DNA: TGTGCCAGCAGCCTAGGGGCACCCTCCTACGAGCAGTACTTC; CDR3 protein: CASSLGAPSYEQYF
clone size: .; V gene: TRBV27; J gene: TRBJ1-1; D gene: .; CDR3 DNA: TGTGCCAGCAGTTTTTCAGCGTTGAACACTGAAGCTTTCTTT; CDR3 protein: CASSFSALNTEAFF
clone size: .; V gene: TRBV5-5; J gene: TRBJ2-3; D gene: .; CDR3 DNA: TGTGCCAGCAGCTTGCGGGGCGGGTACACAGATACGCAGTATTTT; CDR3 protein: CASSLRGGYTDTQYF
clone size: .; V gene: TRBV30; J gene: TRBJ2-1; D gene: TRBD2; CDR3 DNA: TGTGCCTGGGGGGAGACTAGCGGGAGTTACAATGAGCAGTTCTTC; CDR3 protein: CAWGETSGSYNEQFF
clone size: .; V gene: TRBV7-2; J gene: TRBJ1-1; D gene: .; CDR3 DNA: TGTGCCAGCAGCTTATCAAGGGTAGGTGAAGCTTTCTTT; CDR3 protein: CASSLSRVGEAFF
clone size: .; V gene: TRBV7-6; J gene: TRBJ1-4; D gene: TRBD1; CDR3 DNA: TGTGCCAGCAGCCCACTACCCGGGACAGGCGCAACTAATGAAAAACTGTTTTTT; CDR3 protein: CASSPLPGTGATNEKLFF
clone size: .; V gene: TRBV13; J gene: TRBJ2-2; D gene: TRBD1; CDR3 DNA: TGTGCCAGCAGCTGGGACAGGGTTAACGGGGAGCTGTTTTTT; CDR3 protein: CASSWDRVNGELFF
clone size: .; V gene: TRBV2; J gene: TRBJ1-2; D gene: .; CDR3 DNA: TGTGCCAGCAGAGCGGGCCCCGCCAACTATGGCTACACCTTC; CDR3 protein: CASRAGPANYGYTF
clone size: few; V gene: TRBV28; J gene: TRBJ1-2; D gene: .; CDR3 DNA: TGTGCCAGCAGTTTACAGACTAACTATGGCTACACCTTC; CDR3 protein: CASSLQTNYGYTF
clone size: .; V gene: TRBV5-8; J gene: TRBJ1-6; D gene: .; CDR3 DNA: TGTGCCAGCAGCCCCACCACGGGATCTCCCCTCCACTTT; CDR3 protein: CASSPTTGSPLHF
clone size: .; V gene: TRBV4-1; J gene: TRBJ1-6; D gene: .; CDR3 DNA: TGCGCCAGCAGCCAAGAAATTAGGGCGGATTATAATTCACCCCTCCACTTT; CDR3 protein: CASSQEIRADYNSPLHF
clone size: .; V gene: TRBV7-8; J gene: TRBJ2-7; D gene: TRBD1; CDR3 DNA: TGTGCCAGCCGACCGACAGGGGGTTCAGGAGAGCAGTACTTC; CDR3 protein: CASRPTGGSGEQYF
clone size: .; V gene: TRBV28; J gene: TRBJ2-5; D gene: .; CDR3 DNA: TGTGCCAGCTCCCGAGAAGGACTCGCGGAGACCCAGTACTTC; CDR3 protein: CASSREGLAETQYF
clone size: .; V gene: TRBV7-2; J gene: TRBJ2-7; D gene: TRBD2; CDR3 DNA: TGTGCCAGCAGCTTAAAGCCTAGCGGGGAAGGTTGGGAGCAGTACTTC; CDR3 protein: CASSLKPSGEGWEQYF
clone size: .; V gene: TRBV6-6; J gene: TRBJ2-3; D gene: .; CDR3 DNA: TGTGCCAGCAGCGACGACGGGGTCCTCACAGATACGCAGTATTTT; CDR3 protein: CASSDDGVLTDTQYF
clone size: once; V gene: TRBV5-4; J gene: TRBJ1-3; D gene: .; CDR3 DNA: TGTGCCAGCAGCTTAGAGGGCAAGGGAAACACCATATATTTT; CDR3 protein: CASSLEGKGNTIYF
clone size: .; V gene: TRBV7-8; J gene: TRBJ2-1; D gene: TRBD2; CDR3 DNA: TGTGCCAGCAGCTTAGCGCTAGCGGGAGGCGCTGTTCAGAATGAGCAGTTCTTC; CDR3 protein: CASSLALAGGAVQNEQFF
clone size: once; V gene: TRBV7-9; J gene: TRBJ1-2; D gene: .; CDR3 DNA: TGTGCCAGCAGCTCGGATCCGGGACGCGGTGGAAACTATGGCTACACCTTC; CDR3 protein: CASSSDPGRGGNYGYTF
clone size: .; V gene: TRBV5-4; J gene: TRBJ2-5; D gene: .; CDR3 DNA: TGTGCCAGCAGCTCCCCCGGGACTCTGCGTATGGAGACCCAGTACTTC; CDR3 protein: CASSSPGTLRMETQYF